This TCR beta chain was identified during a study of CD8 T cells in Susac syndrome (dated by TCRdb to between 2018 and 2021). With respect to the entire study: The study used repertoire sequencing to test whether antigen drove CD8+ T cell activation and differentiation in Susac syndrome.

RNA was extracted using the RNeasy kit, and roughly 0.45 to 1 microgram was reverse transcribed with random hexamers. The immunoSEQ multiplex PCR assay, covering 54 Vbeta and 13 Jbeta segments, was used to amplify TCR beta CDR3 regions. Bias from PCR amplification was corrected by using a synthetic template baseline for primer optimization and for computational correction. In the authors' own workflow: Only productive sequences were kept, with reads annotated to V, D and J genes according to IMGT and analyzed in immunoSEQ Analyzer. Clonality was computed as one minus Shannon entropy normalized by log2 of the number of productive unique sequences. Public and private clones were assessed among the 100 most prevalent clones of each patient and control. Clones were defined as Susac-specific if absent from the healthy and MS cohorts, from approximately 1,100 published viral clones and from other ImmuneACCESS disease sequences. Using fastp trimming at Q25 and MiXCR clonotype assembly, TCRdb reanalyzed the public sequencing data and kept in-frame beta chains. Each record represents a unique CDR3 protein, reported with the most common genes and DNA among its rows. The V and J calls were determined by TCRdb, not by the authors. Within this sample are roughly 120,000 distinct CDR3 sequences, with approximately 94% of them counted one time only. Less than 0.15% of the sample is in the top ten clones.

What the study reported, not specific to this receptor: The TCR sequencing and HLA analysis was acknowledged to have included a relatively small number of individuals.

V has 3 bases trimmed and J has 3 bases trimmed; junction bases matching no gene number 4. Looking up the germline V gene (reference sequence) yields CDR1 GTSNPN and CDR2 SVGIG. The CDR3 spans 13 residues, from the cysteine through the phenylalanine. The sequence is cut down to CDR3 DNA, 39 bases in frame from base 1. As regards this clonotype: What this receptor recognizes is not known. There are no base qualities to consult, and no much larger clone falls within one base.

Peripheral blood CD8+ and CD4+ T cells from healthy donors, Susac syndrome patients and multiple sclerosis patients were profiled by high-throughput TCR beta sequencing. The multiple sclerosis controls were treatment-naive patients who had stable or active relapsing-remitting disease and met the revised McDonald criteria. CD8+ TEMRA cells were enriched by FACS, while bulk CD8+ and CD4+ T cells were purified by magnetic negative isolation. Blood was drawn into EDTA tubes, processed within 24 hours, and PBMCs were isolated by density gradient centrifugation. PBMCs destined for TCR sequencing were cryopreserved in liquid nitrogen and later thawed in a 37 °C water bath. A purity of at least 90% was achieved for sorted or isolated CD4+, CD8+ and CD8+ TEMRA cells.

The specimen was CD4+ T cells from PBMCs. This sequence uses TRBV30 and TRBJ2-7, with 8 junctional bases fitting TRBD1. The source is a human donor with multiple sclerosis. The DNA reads TGTGCCTGGAGCATAGGGACAGGCTACGAGCAGTACTTC. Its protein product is CAWSIGTGYEQYF.